Below, one T cell receptor beta chain is given with its context. The RNA input was about 0.5 to 1 ug, and it was reverse transcribed with random hexamers. One entry per CDR3 protein results from TCRdb running MiXCR on the immunoSEQ multiplex PCR reads. The sample lists some 200,000 distinct CDR3 sequences, approximately 95% seen once, with around 0.16% in the top ten. This record belongs to a study of CD8 T cells in Susac syndrome. Across the whole study: When blood was collected, patients with Susac syndrome were therapy-naive, were taking corticosteroids, or were receiving intravenous immunoglobulin alone.

Germline loops: CDR1 SGDLS, CDR2 YYNGEE. Trimming removed 0 bases at V and 0 bases at J, with 7 bases between. The CDR3 sequence is 15 residues long. Sequencing input: CD8+ T cells from PBMCs. This sequence originates from a human donor with Susac syndrome. This chain uses TRBV9 with TRBJ1-3; D remains unclear. The chain's CDR3 is CASSVEYGSGNTIYF. CDR3 coding DNA: TGTGCCAGCAGCGTAGAATATGGCTCTGGAAACACCATATATTTT.